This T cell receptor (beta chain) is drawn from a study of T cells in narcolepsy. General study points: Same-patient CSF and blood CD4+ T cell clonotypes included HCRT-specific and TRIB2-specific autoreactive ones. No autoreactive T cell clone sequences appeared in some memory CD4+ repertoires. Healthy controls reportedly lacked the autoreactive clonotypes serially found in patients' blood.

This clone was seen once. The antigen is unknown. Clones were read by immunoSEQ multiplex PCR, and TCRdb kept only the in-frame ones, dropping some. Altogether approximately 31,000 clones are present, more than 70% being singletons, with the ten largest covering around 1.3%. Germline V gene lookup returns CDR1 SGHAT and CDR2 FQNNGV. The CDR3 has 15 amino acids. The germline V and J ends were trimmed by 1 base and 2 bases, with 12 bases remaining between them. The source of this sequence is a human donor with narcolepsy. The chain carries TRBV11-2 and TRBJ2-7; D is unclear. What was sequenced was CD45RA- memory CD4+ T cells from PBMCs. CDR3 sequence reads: CASSLGLNYAYEQYF. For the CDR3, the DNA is TGTGCCAGCAGCTTAGGTTTAAACTACGCCTACGAGCAGTACTTC.